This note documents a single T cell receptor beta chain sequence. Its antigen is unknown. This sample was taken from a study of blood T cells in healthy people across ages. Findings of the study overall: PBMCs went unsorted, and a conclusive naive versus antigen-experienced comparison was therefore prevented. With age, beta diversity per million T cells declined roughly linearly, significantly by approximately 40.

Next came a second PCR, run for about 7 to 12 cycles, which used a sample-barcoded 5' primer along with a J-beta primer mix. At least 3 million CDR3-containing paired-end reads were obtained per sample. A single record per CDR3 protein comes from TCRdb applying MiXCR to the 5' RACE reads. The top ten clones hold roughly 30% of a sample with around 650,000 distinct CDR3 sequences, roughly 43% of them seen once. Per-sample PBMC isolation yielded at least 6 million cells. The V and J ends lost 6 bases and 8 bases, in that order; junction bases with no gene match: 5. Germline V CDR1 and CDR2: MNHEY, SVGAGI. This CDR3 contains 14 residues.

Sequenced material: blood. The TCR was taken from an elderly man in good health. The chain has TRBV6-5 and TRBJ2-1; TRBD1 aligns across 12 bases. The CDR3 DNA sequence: TGTGCCAGCAGGGGGACAGGGGGCAAAGATGAGCAGTTCTTC. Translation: CASRGTGGKDEQFF.